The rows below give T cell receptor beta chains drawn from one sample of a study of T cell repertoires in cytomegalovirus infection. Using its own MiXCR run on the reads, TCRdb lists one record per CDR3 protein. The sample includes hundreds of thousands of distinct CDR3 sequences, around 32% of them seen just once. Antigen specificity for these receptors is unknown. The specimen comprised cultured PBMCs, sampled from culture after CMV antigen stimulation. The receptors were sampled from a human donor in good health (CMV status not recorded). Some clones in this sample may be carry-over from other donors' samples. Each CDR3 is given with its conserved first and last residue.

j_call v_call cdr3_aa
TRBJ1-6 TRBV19 CASSLGAGSPLHF
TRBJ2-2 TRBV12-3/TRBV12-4 CASSNRDVGELFF
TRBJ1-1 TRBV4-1 CASSPTWGYTEAFF
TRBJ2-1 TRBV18 CASSPTVDEQFF
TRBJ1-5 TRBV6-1 CASGKVGQPQHF
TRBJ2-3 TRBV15 CATSSNAGDTQYF
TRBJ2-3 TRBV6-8 CASSAELNSLGGGPDTQYF
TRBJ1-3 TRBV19 CASSIQPGSGNTIYF
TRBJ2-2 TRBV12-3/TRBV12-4 CASLGGSPVGELFF
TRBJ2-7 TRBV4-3 CASSQDRSQRAYEQYF
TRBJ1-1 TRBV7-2 CASSDQARSKMNTEAFF
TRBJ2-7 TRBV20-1 CSARDPRQGPYEQYF
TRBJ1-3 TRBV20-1 CSASGGFPGNTIYF
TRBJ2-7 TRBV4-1 CASSQDRGLSYEQYF
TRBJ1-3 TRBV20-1 CSAATATGNTIYF
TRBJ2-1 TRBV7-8 CASSLVGQGRDNEQFF
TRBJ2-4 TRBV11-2 CASSPGGGSIQYF
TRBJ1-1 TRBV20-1 CSARDPNRGTEAFF
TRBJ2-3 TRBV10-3 CAISPGLAGHDADTQYF
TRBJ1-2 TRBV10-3 CAISESTTGGYGYTF
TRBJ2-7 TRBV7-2 CASSFLGTGRYEQYF
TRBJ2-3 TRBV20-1 CSASERGATDTQYF
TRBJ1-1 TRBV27 CASSPLTQGASTEAFF
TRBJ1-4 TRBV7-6 CASSPGTKGANEKLFF
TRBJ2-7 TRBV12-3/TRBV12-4 CASSLNGTAISYEQYF
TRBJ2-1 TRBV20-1 CSAREGRGRNEQFF
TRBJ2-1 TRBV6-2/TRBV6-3 CASSPLAGAGEQFF
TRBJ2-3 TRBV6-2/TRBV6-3 CASSRRTGHTDTQYF
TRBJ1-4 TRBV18 CASSPDRVSEKLFF
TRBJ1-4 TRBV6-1 CASSEALGGPNEKLFF
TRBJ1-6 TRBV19 CASSIWNSNSPLHF
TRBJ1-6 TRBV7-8 CASSPGILGGNSPLHF
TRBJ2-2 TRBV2 CASNRVREETGELFF
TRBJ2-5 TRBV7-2 CASSLTLSAGGLEETQYF
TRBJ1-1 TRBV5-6 CASSLMGLNTEAFF
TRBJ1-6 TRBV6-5 CAATRDSNSPLHF
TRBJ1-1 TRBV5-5 CASSLIMQGYLNTEAFF
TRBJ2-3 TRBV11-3 CASSLDVARGRLDTQYF
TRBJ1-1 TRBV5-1 CASSLGPGENTEAFF
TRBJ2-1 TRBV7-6 CASRHRAWEQFF
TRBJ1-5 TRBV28 CASSFQEGGNQPQHF
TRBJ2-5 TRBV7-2 CASSLWGAGETQYF
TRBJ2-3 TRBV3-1 CASSLDMADTQYF
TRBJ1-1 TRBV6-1 CASSVDGRHTEAFF
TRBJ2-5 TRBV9 CASSVGGPQETQYF
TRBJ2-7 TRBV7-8 CASSSSGTGIYEQYF
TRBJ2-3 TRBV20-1 CSASPSGDSADTQYF
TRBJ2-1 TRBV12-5 CASGLDRRYEQFF